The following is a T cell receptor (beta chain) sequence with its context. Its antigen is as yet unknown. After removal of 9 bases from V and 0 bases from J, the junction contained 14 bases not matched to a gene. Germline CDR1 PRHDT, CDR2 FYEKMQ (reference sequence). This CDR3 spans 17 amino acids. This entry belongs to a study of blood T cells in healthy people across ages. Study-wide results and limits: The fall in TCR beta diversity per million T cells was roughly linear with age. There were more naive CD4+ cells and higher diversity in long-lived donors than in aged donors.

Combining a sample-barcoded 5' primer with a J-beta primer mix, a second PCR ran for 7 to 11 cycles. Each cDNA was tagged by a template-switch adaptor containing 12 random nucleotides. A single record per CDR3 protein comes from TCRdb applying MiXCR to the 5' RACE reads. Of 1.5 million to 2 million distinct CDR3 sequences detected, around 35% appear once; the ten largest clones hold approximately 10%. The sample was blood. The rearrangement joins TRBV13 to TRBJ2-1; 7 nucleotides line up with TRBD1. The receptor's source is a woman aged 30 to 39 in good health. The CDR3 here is CASAAQRTGSSYNEQFF. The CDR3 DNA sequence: TGTGCCAGTGCTGCTCAAAGGACAGGCAGCTCCTACAATGAGCAGTTCTTC. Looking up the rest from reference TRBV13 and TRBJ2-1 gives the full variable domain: AAGVIQSPRHLIKEKRETATLKCYPIPRHDTVYWYQQGPGQDPQFLISFYEKMQSDKGSIPDRFSAQQFSDYHSELNMSSLELGDSALYFCASAAQRTGSSYNEQFFGPGTRLTVL.